These 10 T cell receptor beta chains came from one sample sequenced in a study of response to subunit inactivated influenza vaccine. Via MiXCR, TCRdb re-called the RT-PCR reads, giving one row per CDR3 protein. Among 500,000 or so distinct CDR3 sequences listed, approximately 15% were seen once. Sequencing was performed on CD4+ T cells sorted from PBMCs, taken roughly 24 months after vaccination. The origin of the receptors is a man aged 50 to 69 who received an inactivated influenza vaccine.

This chain connects TRBV20-1 to TRBJ2-1; D may be TRBD2 (6 bases). There are 14 residues in the CDR3. Germline V gives CDR1 DFQATT, CDR2 SNEGSKA (reference sequence). Trimming took 6 bases from V and 3 from J, leaving 15 bases between them. CDR3 DNA: TGCAGTGCCCGGCCGACTAGTAGCTACAATGAGCAGTTCTTC. Its translation: CSARPTSSYNEQFF.

This clonotype has more than one count but fewer than ten. The gene calls are TRBV7-9 and TRBJ1-4; D unresolved. The germline V and J ends were trimmed by 3 bases and 0 bases, with 5 bases remaining between them. The CDR3 totals 14 residues. Germline-derived CDR1 and CDR2 are SEHNR and FQNEAQ (reference sequence). CDR3 residues: CASSLATTNEKLFF. The CDR3 nucleotides read TGTGCCAGCAGCTTGGCTACAACTAATGAAAAACTGTTTTTT.

This clonotype came up many times. J is TRBJ2-6 and V is TRBV7-2, with TRBD1 as a possible D gene (5 bases). The CDR3 is made up of 16 amino acids. CDR1 SGHTA and CDR2 FQGNSA come from the germline V gene. Trimming took off 3 bases at V and 0 bases at J, with 9 bases between the two ends. CDR3 sequence reads: CASSFTGSSGANVLTF. The CDR3 DNA is TGTGCCAGCAGCTTCACAGGTTCCTCTGGGGCCAACGTCCTGACTTTC. Filled out from reference TRBV7-2 and TRBJ2-6, the complete variable domain reads GAGVSQSPSNKVTEKGKDVELRCDPISGHTALYWYRQSLGQGLEFLIYFQGNSAPDKSGLPSDRFSAERTGGSVSTLTIQRTQQEDSAVYLCASSFTGSSGANVLTFGAGSRLTVL.

This clonotype was detected many times. The chain combines TRBV12-3 or TRBV12-4 with TRBJ2-7; TRBD1 matches at 11 bases. The CDR3 is made up of 15 amino acids. Trimming took 5 bases from V and 2 from J; bases not matched to a gene: 5. CDR3 in amino acids: CASSRPGQGAYEQYF. DNA for the CDR3: TGTGCCAGCAGTCGCCCGGGACAGGGGGCCTACGAGCAGTACTTC.

This clonotype was seen a few times. The CDR3 nucleotides read TGTGCCAGCAGCTCCTTAAGACTAGCGGGAGTCCCCACCGGGGAGCTGTTTTTT. Its protein product is CASSSLRLAGVPTGELFF. V usage is TRBV11-2 and J usage is TRBJ2-2; the match to TRBD2 covers 12 bases. The junction had 10 bases not matched to a gene; V was cut back by 4 bases and J by 4 bases. This CDR3 spans 18 amino acids. Germline-derived CDR1 and CDR2 are SGHAT and FQNNGV.

The DNA of the CDR3 is TGCGCCAGCAGCCAAGTGACCCGGGACCGGCCGTATTTT. Protein sequence: CASSQVTRDRPYF. This chain connects TRBV4-1 to TRBJ2-3; D may be TRBD1 or TRBD2 (5 bases each). The V end was cut by 1 base, the J end by 14 bases, with 16 bases between. Germline V lookup: CDR1 MGHRA, CDR2 YSYEKL. The CDR3 sequence is 13 residues long.

This clonotype came up many times. This rearrangement joins TRBV20-1 to TRBJ2-1; D assignment may be TRBD1 or TRBD2 (5 bases each). CDR3 size: 14 residues. Germline V CDR1 and CDR2: DFQATT, SNEGSKA (reference sequence). V lost 0 bases and J 8 bases, leaving 14 bases between the germline ends. The CDR3 DNA sequence: TGCAGTGCTAGAGATGAGAGGGGTTGGGATGAGCAGTTCTTC. The encoded protein is CSARDERGWDEQFF.

This clonotype was detected ten times or more. V gene TRBV4-1 combines with J gene TRBJ2-7, with D perhaps matching TRBD2 (5 bases). V lost 4 bases and J lost 7, with 14 bases in between. This CDR3 spans 13 amino acids. Germline CDR1 is MGHRA and CDR2 is YSYEKL. The CDR3 nucleotides read TGCGCCAGCAGCCGAAGCCGGGGTGAAGAGCAGTACTTC. Amino acids: CASSRSRGEEQYF.

This clonotype has only a few counts. V is TRBV2 and J is TRBJ2-3; weak D call: TRBD1 (6 bases). The CDR3 has 15 amino acids. Trimming stripped 7 bases from V and 0 bases from J, with 14 bases between. Germline V CDR1 and CDR2: SNHLY, FYNNEI. This CDR3 is CASTDRQASTDTQYF. The CDR3 coding sequence is TGTGCCAGCACCGATCGACAGGCAAGCACAGATACGCAGTATTTT.

This chain joins TRBV4-1 and TRBJ2-1; maybe TRBD1 (6 bases). Germline V gene lookup returns CDR1 MGHRA and CDR2 YSYEKL. Trimming shortened V by 2 bases and J by 8 bases, and 16 bases separated the two germline ends. The CDR3 has 15 amino acids. The DNA for the CDR3 is TGCGCCAGCAGCCAAAGACAGGTCCCAGGGGATGAGCAGTTCTTC. Its translation is CASSQRQVPGDEQFF.